This T cell receptor (beta chain) was obtained from a study of blood T cell repertoires in COVID-19. Background on the study: Samples taken during acute and convalescent COVID-19 were collected in the United States, Italy and Spain. In each case, the material was cDNA or gDNA derived from T cells, B-cell-depleted T cells, or PBMCs.

How the authors handled the data: Researchers report that nucleated cell counts were estimated from reference gene primer amplification. Here immunoSEQ multiplex PCR was the method, and the copy in TCRdb shows in-frame clones only, minus some. V and J calls and clone size are those listed in that table; D and trimming were worked out from the DNA. The sample shows approximately 120,000 clones, 65% to 90% of them seen only once. CDR1 and CDR2 (germline): DFQATT, SNEGSKA (reference sequence). The germline V and J ends were trimmed by 1 base and 9 bases, with 7 bases remaining between them. The CDR3 consists of 11 residues.

Sequenced material: peripheral blood. V and J are TRBV20-1 and TRBJ2-1; D ambiguous. The receptor comes from a man older than 75 with active or convalescent COVID-19. DNA of the CDR3: TGCAGTGCTAGAGCGTACGGTGAGCAGTTCTTC. Translated: CSARAYGEQFF.